The next 18 T cell receptor beta chains were all read from a single sample in a study of T cell responses to AZD1222 COVID-19 vaccine. Libraries were prepared by immunoSEQ multiplex PCR; TCRdb keeps only in-frame clonotypes and omits some of them. The sample yields roughly 55,000 clones, 80% to 90% seen once. Sequenced material: peripheral blood, taken on day 0 of AZD1222 vaccination. The receptors were gathered from an adult in good health.

The V and J genes are TRBV19 and TRBJ2-1; 15 nucleotides align to TRBD2. This CDR3 spans 19 amino acids. The germline V gene encodes CDR1 LNHDA and CDR2 SQIVND (reference sequence). V gave up 3 bases and J gave up 5 bases; unmatched junction bases: 11. DNA of the CDR3: TGTGCCAGTAGTATTCGGGGACTAGCGGGAGGTGTATCCGACAATGAGCAGTTCTTC. It translates to CASSIRGLAGGVSDNEQFF.

The chain recombines TRBV5-1 with TRBJ2-6, with D hard to call. The germline V and J ends were trimmed by 0 bases and 4 bases, with 5 bases remaining between them. The CDR3 extends over 14 amino acids. Germline assignment: CDR1 SGHRS and CDR2 YFSETQ. The CDR3 is CASSLAAGANVLTF. The CDR3 nucleotides are TGCGCCAGCAGCTTGGCCGCCGGGGCCAACGTCCTGACTTTC.

This chain uses TRBV20-1 with TRBJ1-4; D is possibly TRBD1 (6 bases). Germline V gives CDR1 DFQATT, CDR2 SNEGSKA (reference sequence). There are 14 residues in the CDR3. Trimming shortened V by 3 bases and J by 3 bases, and 11 bases separated the two germline ends. The CDR3: CSASRSGANEKLFF. CDR3 DNA sequence: TGCAGTGCTAGTCGGTCAGGGGCTAATGAAAAACTGTTTTTT.

The chain uses TRBV28 and TRBJ1-1; the D is unclear. Trimming cost V 4 bases and J 8 bases, with 14 bases left between them. Germline assignment: CDR1 MDHEN and CDR2 SYDVKM. CDR3 length: 13 residues. CDR3 bases: TGTGCCAGCAGTTCCCCCCCACAGAAAGAAGCTTTCTTT. Its translation: CASSSPPQKEAFF.

The J gene is TRBJ1-2, the V gene TRBV7-8; 7 bases align to TRBD1. V was clipped by 5 bases and J by 5 bases; unmatched bases: 8. CDR3 length equals 14 residues. Germline V gene sequence: CDR1 SGHVS, CDR2 FQNEAQ. The CDR3 here is CASSPRQGGYGYTF. For the CDR3, the DNA is TGTGCCAGCAGCCCCCGACAGGGAGGATATGGCTACACCTTC.

This clone was picked up a small number of times. V usage is TRBV28 and J usage is TRBJ1-2; no reliable D call. V lost 7 bases to trimming and J lost 0 bases, with 21 bases between them. The CDR3 runs 17 residues. CDR1 and CDR2 (germline): MDHEN, SYDVKM. CDR3 bases: TGTGCCAGCACTCCTGGGGTCCGGATAAGAGCTAACTATGGCTACACCTTC. The encoded protein is CASTPGVRIRANYGYTF.

This clone was seen only once. DNA for the CDR3: TGTGCCAGCAGTAGAACAGGGATTCAGCCCCAGCATTTT. Translating it yields CASSRTGIQPQHF. The J gene is TRBJ1-5, the V gene TRBV28; D possibly corresponds to TRBD1 (6 bases). In germline, CDR1 is MDHEN, CDR2 SYDVKM. Trimming removed 5 bases at V and 6 bases at J, with 11 bases between. This CDR3 has 13 amino acids.

The CDR3 region has the DNA TGTGCCAGTACTAGCGGGAGGTCCCAAGAGACCCAGTACTTC. It is translated as CASTSGRSQETQYF. The rearrangement uses TRBV2 and TRBJ2-5, with TRBD2 matching over 12 bases. CDR3 size: 14 residues. V lost 9 bases, J lost 1 base, and 3 bases stayed unmatched. Germline V gene lookup returns CDR1 SNHLY and CDR2 FYNNEI. The whole variable domain, remainder taken from reference TRBV2 and TRBJ2-5, is EPEVTQTPSHQVTQMGQEVILRCVPISNHLYFYWYRQILGQKVEFLVSFYNNEISEKSEIFDDQFSVERPDGSNFTLKIRSTKLEDSAMYFCASTSGRSQETQYFGPGTRLLVL.

The CDR3 reads CSAGSVNEQFF. The CDR3 nucleotides are TGCAGTGCTGGTAGCGTCAATGAGCAGTTCTTC. This chain uses TRBV20-1 with TRBJ2-1, with D possibly being TRBD2 (5 bases). The germline V gene has CDR1 DFQATT and CDR2 SNEGSKA (reference sequence). The CDR3 extends over 11 amino acids. With 5 bases removed from V and 6 bases from J, the gap between germline ends came to 8 bases.

V usage is TRBV19 and J usage is TRBJ2-2, with D possibly TRBD1 on 5 matching bases. Trimming stripped 3 bases from V and 4 bases from J, with 12 bases between. The CDR3 runs 15 residues. CDR1 LNHDA and CDR2 SQIVND come from the germline V gene (reference sequence). The CDR3 spells CASSMGRAFTGELFF. The CDR3 DNA is TGTGCCAGTAGTATGGGCAGGGCGTTCACCGGGGAGCTGTTTTTT. Full variable domain (missing parts from reference TRBV19 and TRBJ2-2): DGGITQSPKYLFRKEGQNVTLSCEQNLNHDAMYWYRQDPGQGLRLIYYSQIVNDFQKGDIAEGYSVSREKKESFPLTVTSAQKNPTAFYLCASSMGRAFTGELFFGEGSRLTVL.

This clone has just a few counts. V usage is TRBV27 and J usage is TRBJ2-7, with D possibly matching TRBD1 (5 bases). Germline lookup yields CDR1 MNHEY and CDR2 SMNVEV (reference sequence). Trimming removed 6 bases at V and 2 bases at J, with 14 bases between. This CDR3 is built from 14 residues. The CDR3 reads CASSFSQGPYEQYF. The DNA for the CDR3 is TGTGCCAGCAGCTTTAGCCAGGGTCCCTACGAGCAGTACTTC.

This chain connects TRBV28 to TRBJ1-2, with D possibly being TRBD1 (5 bases). V was shortened by 2 bases and J by 4 bases, with 14 bases between the two germline ends. Germline CDR1 reads MDHEN; CDR2 reads SYDVKM. The CDR3 runs 15 residues. The CDR3 loop reads CASSLVARVPYGYTF. In DNA, the CDR3 is TGTGCCAGCAGTTTAGTCGCCAGGGTCCCCTATGGCTACACCTTC.

The chain recombines TRBV14 with TRBJ2-7; D may be TRBD1 (5 bases). The CDR3 extends over 12 amino acids. Germline V lookup: CDR1 SGHDN, CDR2 FVKESK. V shed 4 bases and J shed 9 bases, with 13 bases lying between them. CDR3 bases: TGTGCCAGCAGCCCCCAGAAGGGGCCGCAGTACTTC. Translating gives CASSPQKGPQYF.

The chain is built from TRBV2 and TRBJ2-7, with D possibly TRBD1 on 5 matching bases. Per the germline V gene, CDR1 is SNHLY and CDR2 is FYNNEI. CDR3 length equals 13 residues. V was cut by 8 bases and J by 2 bases, with 13 bases left in between. The CDR3 region has the DNA TGTGCCAGCGCCGACAGTAATACCTACGAGCAGTACTTC. Its protein is CASADSNTYEQYF.

The chain carries TRBV11-2 and TRBJ2-7, with D tentatively TRBD1 or TRBD2 (6 bases each). The CDR3 has 14 residues. Germline assignment: CDR1 SGHAT and CDR2 FQNNGV. Trimming removed 6 bases at V and 1 base at J, with 13 bases between. CDR3 residues: CASSSTGRSYEQYF. The CDR3 DNA sequence: TGTGCCAGCAGTAGCACAGGGAGGTCCTACGAGCAGTACTTC. The complete variable domain, with remaining parts taken from reference TRBV11-2 and TRBJ2-7, reads EAGVAQSPRYKIIEKRQSVAFWCNPISGHATLYWYQQILGQGPKLLIQFQNNGVVDDSQLPKDRFSAERLKGVDSTLKIQPAKLEDSAVYLCASSSTGRSYEQYFGPGTRLTVT.

V gene TRBV30 combines with J gene TRBJ2-2; 10 bases match TRBD2. The junction had 12 bases not matched to a gene; V was cut back by 4 bases and J by 7 bases. The CDR3 spans 16 residues. Germline V CDR1 and CDR2: GTSNPN, SVGIG (reference sequence). The CDR3: CAWKQLAGRQFGELFF. In DNA form, the CDR3 reads TGTGCCTGGAAGCAACTAGCGGGACGACAGTTCGGGGAGCTGTTTTTT.

This chain uses TRBV19 with TRBJ1-2; 10 bases are shared with TRBD1. CDR3 size: 14 residues. Trimming cost V 5 bases and J 4 bases; bases outside gene matches: 4. The germline V gene has CDR1 LNHDA and CDR2 SQIVND (reference sequence). The CDR3 is CASSSGQGTYGYTF. Written as DNA, the CDR3 is TGTGCCAGTAGTTCGGGACAGGGGACCTATGGCTACACCTTC. Drawing the rest from reference TRBV19 and TRBJ1-2, the complete variable domain is DGGITQSPKYLFRKEGQNVTLSCEQNLNHDAMYWYRQDPGQGLRLIYYSQIVNDFQKGDIAEGYSVSREKKESFPLTVTSAQKNPTAFYLCASSSGQGTYGYTFGSGTRLTVV.

The chain carries TRBV5-4 and TRBJ2-5; D is possibly TRBD1 (6 bases). CDR3 length: 15 residues. The V gene's germline CDR1 is SGHNT and CDR2 YYREEE (reference sequence). V lost 2 bases to trimming and J lost 5 bases, with 16 bases between them. In nucleotides, the CDR3 is TGTGCCAGCAGCTTAGGGGCCGACAGGACTGAGACCCAGTACTTC. This codes for CASSLGADRTETQYF.